A single sample is the source of the 25 T cell receptor beta chains below, sequenced in a study of blood T cell repertoires in COVID-19. Produced via immunoSEQ multiplex PCR; TCRdb's table is partial and in-frame only. Of 400,000 to 450,000 clones detected, about 91% appear once; the ten largest clones hold over 10%. The sample was peripheral blood. These receptors were taken from a woman in her 50s with COVID-19, enrolled during active disease.

The chain uses TRBV5-6 and TRBJ2-1; a weak D match, TRBD1 (5 bases). The CDR3 has 15 amino acids. Trimming removed 0 bases at V and 7 bases at J, with 14 bases between. Germline V lookup: CDR1 SGHDT, CDR2 YYEEEE. Written as DNA, the CDR3 is TGTGCCAGCAGCTTGGGAACATTAGCAGGGAATGAGCAGTTCTTC. Translation: CASSLGTLAGNEQFF.

The chain joins TRBV6-1 to TRBJ2-7; 10 bases map to TRBD2. V dropped 4 bases and J dropped 0; count of bases not matched to a gene: 12. The CDR3 contains 18 residues. CDR1 is MNHNS, CDR2 SASEGT, per germline. In DNA form, the CDR3 reads TGTGCCAGCAGTGTAGAGAGCGGGGGGGCCTGGGGCTCCTACGAGCAGTACTTC. The encoded protein is CASSVESGGAWGSYEQYF.

The chain employs TRBV7-9 and TRBJ1-2, with a possible D match to TRBD1 (5 bases). In germline, CDR1 is SEHNR, CDR2 FQNEAQ (reference sequence). With 5 bases removed from V and 6 bases from J, the gap between germline ends came to 19 bases. This CDR3 is built from 15 residues. Here the CDR3 DNA reads TGTGCCAGCAGCCCCGTGGGGGGGGGACTTGATGGCTACACCTTC. Protein product: CASSPVGGGLDGYTF.

This chain links TRBV25-1 with TRBJ1-2, with D perhaps matching TRBD1 (6 bases). Germline V gene lookup returns CDR1 MGHDK and CDR2 SYGVNS. V was pared by 8 bases and J by 4 bases, with 17 bases between. This CDR3 spans 14 amino acids. The CDR3 coding sequence is TGTGCCAGCCGTCAAACAGGGATTGTCTATGGCTACACCTTC. Its protein is CASRQTGIVYGYTF.

The chain employs TRBV9 and TRBJ2-7; 8 nucleotides align to TRBD1. This CDR3 region has 16 residues. Germline V gene sequence: CDR1 SGDLS, CDR2 YYNGEE. J lost 2 bases, V lost 0 bases, and 7 bases had no gene match. The CDR3 reads CASSVGGQGFAYEQYF. As DNA, the CDR3 is TGTGCCAGCAGCGTAGGAGGACAGGGCTTTGCCTACGAGCAGTACTTC.

The chain has TRBV19 and TRBJ1-6, with D possibly TRBD1 on 6 matching bases. V lost 4 bases to trimming and J lost 7 bases, with 11 bases between them. This CDR3 region has 14 residues. Germline loops: CDR1 LNHDA, CDR2 SQIVND (reference sequence). The CDR3 coding sequence is TGTGCCAGTAGTACGTCGCAGGGGAATTCACCCCTCCACTTT. This sequence encodes CASSTSQGNSPLHF.

The gene calls are TRBV28 and TRBJ2-5; D gene uncertain. With 5 bases removed from V and 1 base from J, the gap between germline ends came to 11 bases. Germline V lookup: CDR1 MDHEN, CDR2 SYDVKM. The CDR3 spans 14 residues. This CDR3 reads CASSLSGSQETQYF. CDR3 in DNA: TGTGCCAGCAGTCTGTCCGGGTCCCAAGAGACCCAGTACTTC.

This chain joins TRBV6-6 and TRBJ2-7, with TRBD1 matching 7 bases. CDR1 is MNHNY, CDR2 SVGAGI, per germline (reference sequence). Unmatched junction bases numbered 6, after V lost 2 bases and J lost 2 bases. The CDR3 contains 15 residues. CDR3 amino acids: CASSYAWDSPYEQYF. The CDR3, as DNA: TGTGCCAGCAGTTACGCCTGGGACAGCCCCTACGAGCAGTACTTC.

The V and J genes are TRBV12-5 and TRBJ1-1; D uncertain. This CDR3 has 13 residues. V lost 3 bases to trimming and J lost 1 base, with 6 bases between them. Germline CDR1 is LGHNT and CDR2 is FRNRAP. The CDR3 region is CASGFNWNTEAFF. In nucleotides, the CDR3 is TGTGCTAGTGGTTTTAACTGGAACACTGAAGCTTTCTTT.

This clone was seen a handful of times. V usage is TRBV6-5 and J usage is TRBJ2-1, with 8 bases lining up with TRBD2. From germline, CDR1 is MNHEY and CDR2 SVGAGI. The V gene end was trimmed by 9 bases and the J gene end by 1 base; junction bases not matched to a gene: 5. This CDR3 comprises 14 residues. CDR3 region: CASDTSGSYNEQFF. DNA of the CDR3: TGTGCCAGTGATACTAGCGGTTCCTACAATGAGCAGTTCTTC.

The genes are TRBV18 and TRBJ1-1, with D possibly TRBD1 on 5 matching bases. Germline-derived CDR1 and CDR2 are KGHSH and LQKENI. The ends were cut back, 6 bases at V and 1 base at J, with 12 bases in the middle. This CDR3 is 14 amino acids long. CDR3 protein: CASSLGGSNTEAFF. CDR3 coding DNA: TGTGCCAGCTCCTTGGGGGGTTCGAACACTGAAGCTTTCTTT.

This rearrangement joins TRBV5-1 to TRBJ2-3; 7 bases map to TRBD2. The CDR3 length is 16 residues. Germline V gene data show CDR1 as SGHRS and CDR2 as YFSETQ. V was clipped by 4 bases and J by 0 bases; unmatched bases: 8. CDR3 coding DNA: TGCGCCAGCAGCCCCCGAATTAGCGGGAGCACAGATACGCAGTATTTT. This codes for CASSPRISGSTDTQYF.

The chain couples TRBV6-5 to TRBJ1-2; 9 nucleotides line up with TRBD1. The CDR3 is made up of 14 amino acids. CDR1 and CDR2 (germline): MNHEY, SVGAGI. V shed 6 bases and J 8 bases; nucleotides not matched to a gene: 10. CDR3 bases: TGTGCCAGCAGCCGCTCGGGACAGGGATGGGGCTACACCTTC. Translating it yields CASSRSGQGWGYTF.

The chain combines TRBV6-1 with TRBJ2-7; the match to TRBD1 covers 7 bases. The germline gives CDR1 MNHNS, CDR2 SASEGT. This CDR3 spans 15 amino acids. The J segment lost 5 bases and the V segment lost 2 bases, leaving 9 bases of the junction unmatched. The CDR3 nucleotides read TGTGCCAGCAGTGAACGTAGGGACAGTTTCGACGAGCAGTACTTC. Protein: CASSERRDSFDEQYF.

The rearrangement uses TRBV18 and TRBJ1-1; D perhaps matches TRBD1 (6 bases). The V end was cut by 10 bases, the J end by 2 bases, with 17 bases between. This CDR3 region has 14 residues. CDR1 is KGHSH, CDR2 LQKENI, per germline. CDR3 DNA: TGTGCCACCTCCCGGCAGGGGTATAACACTGAAGCTTTCTTT. It yields the protein CATSRQGYNTEAFF.

The J gene is TRBJ2-1, the V gene TRBV10-3, with TRBD1 matching over 9 bases. The CDR3 is 13 amino acids. V shed 4 bases, J shed 8 bases, and the junction held 3 bases outside the gene matches. Germline loops: CDR1 ENHRY, CDR2 SYGVKD. CDR3 residues: CAISGNRGHEQFF. The CDR3 DNA reads TGTGCCATCAGTGGTAACAGGGGGCATGAGCAGTTCTTC.

This clone was counted between two and nine times. The CDR3, as DNA: TGTGCCAGCATGAGAGGGTACGCTCTAAATTCACCCCTCCACTTT. Translating it yields CASMRGYALNSPLHF. This chain connects TRBV27 to TRBJ1-6; unclear D gene. Per germline, CDR1 MNHEY and CDR2 SMNVEV (reference sequence). V lost 7 bases to trimming and J lost 7 bases, with 17 bases between them. This CDR3 comprises 15 residues.

The chain couples TRBV21-1 to TRBJ2-7; TRBD1, the D gene given by the table, was not confirmed from the DNA. TRBV21-1 is a pseudogene. The CDR3 has 14 amino acids. The CDR3 nucleotides are TGTGCCAGCACCGCTCATGGGCAGGGGCGAGAGCAGTACTTC. Translated: CASTAHGQGREQYF.

The gene calls are TRBV29-1 and TRBJ1-4, with no clear D. Trimming removed 0 bases at V and 3 bases at J, with 11 bases between. Germline-derived CDR1 and CDR2 are SQVTM and ANQGSEA. This CDR3 spans 15 amino acids. CDR3 in DNA: TGCAGCGTTGAAGATTTGGGGAGGTCTAATGAAAAACTGTTTTTT. Residues: CSVEDLGRSNEKLFF.

This clone was seen a few times. V is TRBV18 and J is TRBJ1-1; TRBD1 aligns across 8 bases. Germline V gene sequence: CDR1 KGHSH, CDR2 LQKENI. The CDR3 sequence is 15 residues long. The junction had 2 bases not matched to a gene; V was cut back by 1 base and J by 1 base. CDR3 sequence (DNA): TGTGCCAGCTCACCACTCAGGGGGCAGAACACTGAAGCTTTCTTT. Its protein is CASSPLRGQNTEAFF.

This clone came up a few times. Other DNA sequences within the sample encode an identical CDR3. The gene calls are TRBV7-9 and TRBJ1-1; TRBD1 matches 7 bases. Germline V gives CDR1 SEHNR, CDR2 FQNEAQ (reference sequence). J lost 3 bases, V lost 3 bases, and 1 base had no gene match. The CDR3 consists of 13 residues. CDR3 sequence reads: CASSFTGDTEAFF. The CDR3 DNA follows: TGTGCCAGCAGCTTTACAGGGGACACTGAAGCTTTCTTT.

The J gene is TRBJ2-7, the V gene TRBV28, with 9 bases that match TRBD2. J lost 6 bases, V lost 6 bases, and 3 bases had no gene match. The CDR3 consists of 12 residues. In germline, CDR1 is MDHEN, CDR2 SYDVKM. CDR3 in DNA: TGTGCCAGCAGCGGTAGCGGGGGCGAGCAGTACTTC. It translates to CASSGSGGEQYF.

The V call is TRBV23-1, the J call TRBJ1-2; 8 nucleotides align to TRBD1. TRBV23-1 falls under the ORF class, with uncertain function. Trimming removed 6 bases from V and 2 bases from J; junction bases left unmatched: 14. The CDR3 has 17 residues. CDR3 DNA sequence: TGCGCCAGCAGCCCGACACCTGGACAGGGAGGAAACTATGGCTACACCTTC. It is translated as CASSPTPGQGGNYGYTF.

The chain recombines TRBV2 with TRBJ2-3; D is possibly TRBD1 (6 bases). V lost 4 bases and J 6 bases, leaving 11 bases between the germline ends. Looked up from germline, CDR1 is SNHLY and CDR2 is FYNNEI. CDR3 size: 13 residues. The CDR3 DNA reads as TGTGCCAGCAGTGTAGGGGGTGGCGATACGCAGTATTTT. It is translated as CASSVGGGDTQYF.

The J gene is TRBJ2-7, the V gene TRBV2; TRBD1 is a possible D gene (5 bases). V gave up 9 bases and J gave up 6 bases, with 15 bases separating them. Germline V gene lookup returns CDR1 SNHLY and CDR2 FYNNEI. CDR3 size: 12 residues. The CDR3: CARSRDSGEQYF. DNA of the CDR3: TGTGCCAGGAGCAGGGATTCCGGCGAGCAGTACTTC.